The rows below give T cell receptor beta chains drawn from one sample of a study of cytomegalovirus exposure and HLA in healthy donors. Some clones are missing from TCRdb's copy, which holds only in-frame ones; the method was immunoSEQ multiplex PCR. The repertoire includes fewer than 250,000 clones, 65% to 85% of them detected once, and 2.9% sits in the top ten. The sample taken for sequencing was PBMCs. These receptors were collected from a man aged 25-45 years in good health and CMV-seronegative. Both conserved end residues are part of each CDR3.

v_gene: TRBV28; CDR3aa: CASSLLSNTEAFF
v_gene: TRBV7-3; CDR3aa: CASSLTGGGTGELFF
v_gene: TRBV29-1; CDR3aa: CSVEVLIGVKYGYTF
v_gene: TRBV27; CDR3aa: CASSPSGGASGEQFF
v_gene: TRBV5-5; CDR3aa: CASSPIASGVKNYGYTF
v_gene: TRBV7-8; CDR3aa: CASSLNPGQGAGETQYF
v_gene: TRBV5-1; CDR3aa: CASSLRQGADEQYF
v_gene: TRBV19; CDR3aa: CASTQQLNSYEQYF
v_gene: TRBV7-9; CDR3aa: CASSLYGNTIYF
v_gene: TRBV9; CDR3aa: CASSGLSGGNYNEQFF
v_gene: TRBV19; CDR3aa: CASSIQGGTGDGYTF
v_gene: TRBV5-1; CDR3aa: CASSLAGLAGGQALFF
v_gene: TRBV6-5; CDR3aa: CASANDRVYGYTF
v_gene: TRBV10-3; CDR3aa: CAISEGGRDGELFF
v_gene: TRBV6-1; CDR3aa: CASSGFRTNEKLFF
v_gene: TRBV23-1; CDR3aa: CASSQYRAGGSFYGYTF
v_gene: TRBV27; CDR3aa: CASSFTGDSFYGYTF
v_gene: TRBV2; CDR3aa: CASSGLADVSYEQYF
v_gene: TRBV9; CDR3aa: CASSVVGGGTGQETQYF
v_gene: TRBV28; CDR3aa: CASSLLNRESQHF
v_gene: TRBV18; CDR3aa: CASSPRTQEISTDTQYF
v_gene: TRBV6-1; CDR3aa: CASRGLAVTDTQYF
v_gene: TRBV5-1; CDR3aa: CASARLGTGGVDGYTF
v_gene: TRBV27; CDR3aa: CASPDRADYGYTF
v_gene: TRBV6-1; CDR3aa: CASRDNYEQYF
v_gene: TRBV6-1; CDR3aa: CASSEGYRGLEEQFF
v_gene: TRBV5-1; CDR3aa: CASSLDGMNTEAFF
v_gene: TRBV5-8; CDR3aa: CASSLGTSGGDEQFF
v_gene: TRBV5-1; CDR3aa: CASSPRTSRQETQYF
v_gene: TRBV7-2; CDR3aa: CASSRLAGGHTDTQYF
v_gene: TRBV2; CDR3aa: CASSEALGSGNTIYF
v_gene: TRBV7-9; CDR3aa: CASSPPGNTEAFF
v_gene: TRBV4-1; CDR3aa: CASSQSWGVQPQHF
v_gene: TRBV6-6; CDR3aa: CASSYGTGGAKTQYF
v_gene: TRBV19; CDR3aa: CASRTSGSFYNEQFF
v_gene: TRBV2; CDR3aa: CASSEARTAGGRKAGELFF
v_gene: TRBV7-9; CDR3aa: CASSLGGSGVTDTQYF
v_gene: TRBV10-3; CDR3aa: CAIGETGDRGYGYTF
v_gene: TRBV5-1; CDR3aa: CASSAGTNTEAFF
v_gene: TRBV9; CDR3aa: CASSGLIGTNEQYF
v_gene: TRBV27; CDR3aa: CASSIGGDTQYF
v_gene: TRBV6-6; CDR3aa: CAIQRTGRNTEAFF
v_gene: TRBV5-1; CDR3aa: CASSLNTGELFF